The next 17 T cell receptor beta chains were all read from a single sample in a study of cytomegalovirus exposure and HLA in healthy donors. PCR involved 60 Vbeta and 13 Jbeta primers. Profiling relied on immunoSEQ multiplex PCR, and the TCRdb table lists in-frame clones only, not all of them. The sample has around 150,000 clones, roughly 68% seen once. The sample taken for sequencing was PBMCs. These receptors were obtained from a man younger than 40 in good health and CMV-seropositive.

The chain carries TRBV28 and TRBJ2-3, with D possibly being TRBD1 (6 bases). V was shortened by 3 bases and J by 0 bases, with 19 bases between the two germline ends. The germline gives CDR1 MDHEN, CDR2 SYDVKM. The CDR3 is 18 residues long. The CDR3 sequence: CASSLLGQGRASTDTQYF. The CDR3 nucleotides read TGTGCCAGCAGTTTGCTGGGCCAGGGGCGAGCTAGCACAGATACGCAGTATTTT.

The chain is built from TRBV10-1 and TRBJ1-1, with TRBD1 matching over 10 bases. The germline CDR1 and CDR2 sequences are WNHNN and SYGVQD (reference sequence). V lost 0 bases, J lost 5 bases, and 6 bases stayed unmatched. The CDR3 runs 16 residues. CDR3 nucleotides: TGCGCCAGCAGTGAGTCGGGGACAGGGGTGGAGACTGAAGCTTTCTTT. Translating it yields CASSESGTGVETEAFF.

The chain couples TRBV2 to TRBJ2-1; D remains ambiguous. V lost 2 bases to trimming and J lost 3 bases, with 11 bases between them. Germline values: CDR1 SNHLY, CDR2 FYNNEI. The CDR3 is 15 residues long. Here the CDR3 DNA reads TGTGCCAGCAGTGAATCGGAGTCCGACTACAATGAGCAGTTCTTC. This sequence encodes CASSESESDYNEQFF.

The V call is TRBV18, the J call TRBJ1-5; D may be TRBD1 (6 bases). V gave up 3 bases and J gave up 6 bases, with 18 bases separating them. Germline CDR1 and CDR2: KGHSH and LQKENI. The CDR3 totals 16 residues. CDR3 DNA sequence: TGTGCCAGCTCACCTAACGTATTGACAGGTACTCAGCCCCAGCATTTT. Its translation: CASSPNVLTGTQPQHF.

This rearrangement joins TRBV30 to TRBJ2-7; 7 nucleotides match TRBD1. The CDR3 is 14 residues long. Germline V lookup: CDR1 GTSNPN, CDR2 SVGIG (reference sequence). V lost 2 bases, J lost 2 bases, and 6 bases stayed unmatched. The CDR3 sequence is CAWSKTQGPYEQYF. CDR3 coding DNA: TGTGCCTGGAGTAAGACACAGGGGCCCTACGAGCAGTACTTC.

The chain employs TRBV9 and TRBJ2-1; TRBD1 agrees at 9 bases. Trimming took 4 bases from V and 12 from J; bases not matched to a gene: 5. The CDR3 has 12 residues. The germline V gene has CDR1 SGDLS and CDR2 YYNGEE. CDR3 residues: CASSPGQGWQFF. The CDR3 DNA reads TGTGCCAGCAGCCCGGGACAGGGTTGGCAGTTCTTC.

The chain carries TRBV6-6 and TRBJ1-4; 7 bases are a match to TRBD1. The trim removed 3 bases at V and 6 bases at J, leaving 4 bases unmatched. The CDR3 spans 14 residues. Germline-derived CDR1 and CDR2 are MNHNY and SVGAGI (reference sequence). The chain's CDR3 is CASSYGQGDEKLFF. The CDR3 DNA reads TGTGCCAGCAGTTATGGGCAGGGGGATGAAAAACTGTTTTTT.

This chain links TRBV27 with TRBJ1-1; 7 nucleotides agree with TRBD1. CDR1 and CDR2 from the germline V gene are MNHEY and SMNVEV (reference sequence). J was trimmed by 11 bases and V by 2 bases; bases with no gene match: 11. The CDR3 extends over 14 amino acids. Here the CDR3 reads CASSLLAGTAEAFF. The CDR3 nucleotides are TGTGCCAGCAGTTTACTGGCCGGGACAGCGGAGGCTTTCTTT.

The rearrangement joins TRBV30 to TRBJ1-2; D call uncertain. With 0 bases removed from V and 0 bases from J, the gap between germline ends came to 17 bases. The length of the CDR3 is 17 residues. CDR1 GTSNPN and CDR2 SVGIG come from the germline V gene (reference sequence). The DNA for the CDR3 is TGTGCCTGGAGTGTAACGGTTGCCAACCCGACTAACTATGGCTACACCTTC. Amino acid sequence: CAWSVTVANPTNYGYTF.

This clone came up once. The gene calls are TRBV4-1 and TRBJ1-1, with TRBD1 as a possible D gene (5 bases). With 0 bases removed from V and 1 base from J, the gap between germline ends came to 9 bases. Germline CDR1 MGHRA, CDR2 YSYEKL. The CDR3 consists of 15 residues. DNA of the CDR3: TGCGCCAGCAGCCAAGATAGGACAAAGAACACTGAAGCTTTCTTT. Amino acids: CASSQDRTKNTEAFF.

There are a few counts of this clone. This chain connects TRBV6-5 to TRBJ1-1, with D possibly TRBD1 on 5 matching bases. CDR1 is MNHEY and CDR2 is SVGAGI in the germline V gene. There are 15 residues in the CDR3. The V and J ends lost 0 bases and 0 bases respectively, with 8 bases between them. The CDR3 DNA reads TGTGCCAGCAGTTACTCGACAGAATTGAACACTGAAGCTTTCTTT. This sequence encodes CASSYSTELNTEAFF.

This clone was seen just once. V usage is TRBV5-4 and J usage is TRBJ1-2; D uncertain. Germline V gene data show CDR1 as SGHNT and CDR2 as YYREEE (reference sequence). V lost 0 bases to trimming and J lost 8 bases, with 14 bases between them. The length of the CDR3 is 14 residues. The CDR3 region is CASSLDQLEGGYTF. CDR3 nucleotides: TGTGCCAGCAGCTTGGATCAGCTGGAGGGCGGCTACACCTTC. Full variable domain (rest looked up from reference TRBV5-4 and TRBJ1-2): ETGVTQSPTHLIKTRGQQVTLRCSSQSGHNTVSWYQQALGQGPQFIFQYYREEENGRGNFPPRFSGLQFPNYSSELNVNALELDDSALYLCASSLDQLEGGYTFGSGTRLTVV.

The sample holds a few counts of this clone. The rearrangement joins TRBV6-1 to TRBJ2-5; 9 bases map to TRBD2. The germline gives CDR1 MNHNS, CDR2 SASEGT. V dropped 1 base and J dropped 2; count of bases not matched to a gene: 5. This CDR3 contains 16 residues. CDR3 DNA: TGTGCCAGCAGTGAAGTTGCCAGCGGGGGGCAAGAGACCCAGTACTTC. This gives the protein CASSEVASGGQETQYF.

This clone has only one observation. V usage is TRBV29-1 and J usage is TRBJ2-5; D may be TRBD1 (5 bases). The germline V gene has CDR1 SQVTM and CDR2 ANQGSEA. Trimming stripped 0 bases from V and 1 base from J, with 12 bases between. The CDR3 covers 15 residues. CDR3 region: CSVEDLRQGQETQYF. The DNA of the CDR3 is TGCAGCGTTGAAGATCTTAGGCAGGGCCAAGAGACCCAGTACTTC. The full variable domain, rest sourced from reference TRBV29-1 and TRBJ2-5, is SAVISQKPSRDICQRGTSLTIQCQVDSQVTMMFWYRQQPGQSLTLIATANQGSEATYESGFVIDKFPISRPNLTFSTLTVSNMSPEDSSIYLCSVEDLRQGQETQYFGPGTRLLVL.

This sequence joins TRBV5-1 and TRBJ2-5; 9 bases line up with TRBD1. The end of the DNA is better explained by TRBJ2-7, so the J call may be wrong. Germline V gives CDR1 SGHRS, CDR2 YFSETQ. The CDR3 totals 14 residues. The CDR3 region is CASSEGQGPSEQYF. The CDR3 DNA follows: TGCGCCAGCAGCGAGGGACAGGGTCCCTCCGAGCAGTACTTC.

CDR3 coding DNA: TGCAGCGTTGAAATATACGCGGACTACGGAGAGACCCAGTACTTC. This encodes CSVEIYADYGETQYF. This chain links TRBV29-1 with TRBJ2-5, with TRBD2 as a possible D gene (6 bases). The germline V gene has CDR1 SQVTM and CDR2 ANQGSEA. The CDR3 consists of 15 residues. Between the trimmed V and J ends, which lost 2 bases and 4 bases, there was a span of 17 bases.

The chain links TRBV5-1 to TRBJ2-1, with TRBD1 identical over 7 bases. Germline CDR1 and CDR2: SGHRS and YFSETQ. The CDR3 spans 15 residues. The trim removed 4 bases at V and 1 base at J, leaving 5 bases unmatched. The CDR3 spells CASSPRTGSYNEQFF. DNA for the CDR3: TGCGCCAGCAGCCCCCGGACAGGATCCTACAATGAGCAGTTCTTC.